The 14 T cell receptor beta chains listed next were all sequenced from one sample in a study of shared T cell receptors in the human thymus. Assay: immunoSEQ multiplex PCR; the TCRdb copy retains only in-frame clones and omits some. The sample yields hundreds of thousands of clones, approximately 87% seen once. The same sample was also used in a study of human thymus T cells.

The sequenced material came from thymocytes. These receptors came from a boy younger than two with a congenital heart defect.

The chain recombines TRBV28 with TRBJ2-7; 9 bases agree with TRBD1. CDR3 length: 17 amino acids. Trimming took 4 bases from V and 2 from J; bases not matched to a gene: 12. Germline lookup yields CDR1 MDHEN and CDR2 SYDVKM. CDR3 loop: CASSWGALQGATYEQYF. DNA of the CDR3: TGTGCCAGCAGTTGGGGGGCCCTACAGGGGGCGACCTACGAGCAGTACTTC. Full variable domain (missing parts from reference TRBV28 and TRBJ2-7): DVKVTQSSRYLVKRTGEKVFLECVQDMDHENMFWYRQDPGLGLRLIYFSYDVKMKEKGDIPEGYSVSREKKERFSLILESASTNQTSMYLCASSWGALQGATYEQYFGPGTRLTVT.

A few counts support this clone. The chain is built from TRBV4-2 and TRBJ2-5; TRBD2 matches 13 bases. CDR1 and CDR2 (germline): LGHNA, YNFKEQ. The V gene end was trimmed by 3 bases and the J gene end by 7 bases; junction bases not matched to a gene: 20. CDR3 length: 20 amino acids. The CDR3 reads CASSHVTSGRAHPFKGTQYF. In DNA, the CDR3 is TGTGCCAGCAGCCACGTCACTAGCGGGAGGGCCCATCCCTTTAAAGGGACCCAGTACTTC.

CDR3 region: CASSPLDWETQYF. CDR3 nucleotides: TGTGCCAGCAGTCCGCTAGATTGGGAGACCCAGTACTTC. The chain joins TRBV28 to TRBJ2-5; D gene unclear. CDR1 is MDHEN and CDR2 is SYDVKM in the germline V gene. CDR3 length: 13 residues. V gave up 5 bases and J gave up 5 bases, with 12 bases separating them.

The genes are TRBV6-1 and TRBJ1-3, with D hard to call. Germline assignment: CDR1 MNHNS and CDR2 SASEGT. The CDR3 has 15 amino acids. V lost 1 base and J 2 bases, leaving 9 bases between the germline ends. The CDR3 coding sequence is TGTGCCAGCAGTGAAGGCCGGGTCGCTGGAAACACCATATATTTT. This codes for CASSEGRVAGNTIYF.

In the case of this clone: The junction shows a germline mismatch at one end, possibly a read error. The CDR3 nucleotides are TGTGCAAGCAGGTCTAGCGGGAGCAGGAGCACAGATACGCAGTATTTT. Its protein product is CASRSSGSRSTDTQYF. The chain is built from TRBV5-4 and TRBJ2-3; the match to TRBD2 covers 10 bases. The CDR3 is 16 amino acids. Germline V lookup: CDR1 SGHNT, CDR2 YYREEE (reference sequence).

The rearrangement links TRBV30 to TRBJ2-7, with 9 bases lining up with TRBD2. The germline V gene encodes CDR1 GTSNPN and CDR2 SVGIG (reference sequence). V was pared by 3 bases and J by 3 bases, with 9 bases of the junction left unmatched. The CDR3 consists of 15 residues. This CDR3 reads CAWRTPGAGGYEQYF. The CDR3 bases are TGTGCCTGGAGGACCCCAGGAGCGGGAGGCTACGAGCAGTACTTC.

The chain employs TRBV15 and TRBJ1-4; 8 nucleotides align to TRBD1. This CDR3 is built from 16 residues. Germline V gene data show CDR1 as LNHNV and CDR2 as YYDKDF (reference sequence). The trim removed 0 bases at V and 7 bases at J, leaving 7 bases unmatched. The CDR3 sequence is CATSRDLPGGIEKLFF. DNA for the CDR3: TGTGCCACCAGCAGAGACCTCCCAGGGGGCATTGAAAAACTGTTTTTT.

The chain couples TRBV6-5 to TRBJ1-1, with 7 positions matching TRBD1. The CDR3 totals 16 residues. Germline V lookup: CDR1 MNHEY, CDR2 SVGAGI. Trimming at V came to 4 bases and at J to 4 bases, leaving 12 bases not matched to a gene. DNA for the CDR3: TGTGCCAGCAGTTCGTCTCTACAGGGGTCGTTCACTGAAGCTTTCTTT. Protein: CASSSSLQGSFTEAFF.

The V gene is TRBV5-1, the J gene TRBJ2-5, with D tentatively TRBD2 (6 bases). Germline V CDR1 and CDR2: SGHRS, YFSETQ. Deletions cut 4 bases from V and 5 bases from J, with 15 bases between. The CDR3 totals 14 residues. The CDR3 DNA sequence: TGCGCCAGCAGCACACAGGAGGGCGGGGAGACCCAGTACTTC. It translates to CASSTQEGGETQYF.

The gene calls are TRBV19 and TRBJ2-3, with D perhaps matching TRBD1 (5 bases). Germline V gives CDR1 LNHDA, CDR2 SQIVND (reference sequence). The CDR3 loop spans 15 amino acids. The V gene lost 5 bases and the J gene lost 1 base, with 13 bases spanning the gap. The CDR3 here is CASSRIARGTDTQYF. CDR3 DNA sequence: TGTGCCAGTAGTCGCATAGCCAGGGGCACAGATACGCAGTATTTT.

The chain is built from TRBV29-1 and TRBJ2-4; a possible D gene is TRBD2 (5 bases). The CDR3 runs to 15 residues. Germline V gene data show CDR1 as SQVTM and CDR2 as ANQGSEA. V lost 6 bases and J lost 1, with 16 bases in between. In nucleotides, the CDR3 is TGCAGCGTCTATAAGCCTCGGGGTGCCAAAAACATTCAGTACTTC. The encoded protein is CSVYKPRGAKNIQYF.

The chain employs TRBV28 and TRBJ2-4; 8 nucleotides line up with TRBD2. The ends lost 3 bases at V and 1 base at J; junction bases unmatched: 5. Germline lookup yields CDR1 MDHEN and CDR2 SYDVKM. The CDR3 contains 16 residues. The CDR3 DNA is TGTGCCAGCAGTTTTGGGCGGGAGGAGGCCAAAAACATTCAGTACTTC. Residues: CASSFGREEAKNIQYF.

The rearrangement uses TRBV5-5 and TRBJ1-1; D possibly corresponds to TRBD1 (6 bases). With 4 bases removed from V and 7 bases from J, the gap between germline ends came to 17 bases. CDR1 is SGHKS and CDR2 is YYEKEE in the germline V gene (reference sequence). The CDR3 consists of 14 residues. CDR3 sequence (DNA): TGTGCCAGCAGCCCCCGCTGGGGGCGCTTTGAAGCTTTCTTT. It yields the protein CASSPRWGRFEAFF.

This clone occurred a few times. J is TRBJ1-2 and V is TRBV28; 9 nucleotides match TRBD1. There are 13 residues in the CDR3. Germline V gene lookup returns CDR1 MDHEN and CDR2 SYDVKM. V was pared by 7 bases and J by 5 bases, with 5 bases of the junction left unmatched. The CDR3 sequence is CASTLTGGYGYTF. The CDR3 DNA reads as TGTGCCAGCACCCTGACAGGGGGTTATGGCTACACCTTC.